The 15 T cell receptor beta chains below come from one sample, sequenced in a study of preoperative IRX-2 immunotherapy in early breast cancer. The data were produced by immunoSEQ multiplex PCR, yet TCRdb's version contains in-frame clones alone and is incomplete. The sample comprises roughly 25,000 clones, approximately 95% of which are singletons, and 15% to 20% rests with the top ten. Documented treatment: preoperative locoregional IRX-2 cytokine immunotherapy. The sample here was tumor tissue, taken after IRX-2 immunotherapy. The receptor set was obtained from a human donor with breast cancer.

V usage is TRBV2 and J usage is TRBJ1-1; D is possibly TRBD1 (5 bases). V lost 6 bases to trimming and J lost 7 bases, with 18 bases between them. The V gene's germline CDR1 is SNHLY and CDR2 FYNNEI. The CDR3 covers 14 residues. Written as DNA, the CDR3 is TGTGCCAGCAGCCAAGGGGAAGGATTTGGTGAAGCTTTCTTT. Translating it yields CASSQGEGFGEAFF.

This sequence joins TRBV4-1 and TRBJ2-5; D tentatively fits TRBD1 or TRBD2 (5 bases each). This CDR3 comprises 15 residues. Germline values: CDR1 MGHRA, CDR2 YSYEKL. Trimming removed 1 base at V and 2 bases at J, with 11 bases between. This chain's CDR3 is CASSQVPRGQETQYF. In DNA, the CDR3 is TGCGCCAGCAGCCAAGTCCCGAGGGGTCAAGAGACCCAGTACTTC.

The chain uses TRBV19 and TRBJ1-2; D remains unclear. CDR1 LNHDA and CDR2 SQIVND come from the germline V gene (reference sequence). The CDR3 length is 13 residues. Trimming took off 4 bases at V and 5 bases at J, with 11 bases between the two ends. Here the CDR3 DNA reads TGTGCCAGTAGTAGGGGAGAGTGGTATGGCTACACCTTC. This gives the protein CASSRGEWYGYTF.

Comments on this clone: At one end the junction does not follow the germline gene, possibly because of a read error. The chain employs TRBV5-4 and TRBJ1-3; tentatively, D is TRBD1 (5 bases). From germline, CDR1 is SGHNT and CDR2 YYREEE (reference sequence). This CDR3 is built from 13 residues. This CDR3 reads CASSPRTGTAQNF. The DNA for the CDR3 is TGTGCCAGCAGCCCCCGGACTGGGACGGCTCAAAATTTT. Based on the CDR3 plus reference TRBV5-4 and TRBJ1-3, the full variable domain is ETGVTQSPTHLIKTRGQQVTLRCSSQSGHNTVSWYQQALGQGPQFIFQYYREEENGRGNFPPRFSGLQFPNYSSELNVNALELDDSALYLCASSPRTGTAQNFGEGSWLTVV.

The chain has TRBV7-2 and TRBJ2-3; D unresolved. Germline V gene lookup returns CDR1 SGHTA and CDR2 FQGNSA. This CDR3 has 16 residues. Trimming left V 1 base short and J 8 bases short, with 19 bases between. In DNA form, the CDR3 reads TGTGCCAGCAGCTTAGGGGGTCGGTCTGGTTCAGGTACGCAGTATTTT. Translating gives CASSLGGRSGSGTQYF.

The J gene is TRBJ1-1, the V gene TRBV7-3, with D maybe TRBD1 (6 bases). The CDR3 spans 15 residues. V was shortened by 1 base and J by 4 bases, with 13 bases between the two germline ends. The germline V gene has CDR1 SGHTA and CDR2 FQGTGA. The CDR3 DNA sequence: TGTGCCAGCAGCTTAAATGGTCCAGGGGCCACTGAAGCTTTCTTT. Translating it yields CASSLNGPGATEAFF.

V is TRBV29-1 and J is TRBJ2-7; D ambiguous. The CDR3 has 13 residues. Germline assignment: CDR1 SQVTM and CDR2 ANQGSEA. The V end lost 7 bases, the J end lost 3 bases, and 16 bases lay between the germline ends. The CDR3 nucleotides read TGCAGCGGCCGGGTAGGCCCAGGCTACGAGCAGTACTTC. As protein: CSGRVGPGYEQYF.

V gene TRBV15 combines with J gene TRBJ2-3; the match to TRBD2 covers 8 bases. The CDR3 totals 16 residues. The ends lost 2 bases at V and 2 bases at J; junction bases unmatched: 6. Germline CDR1 reads LNHNV; CDR2 reads YYDKDF (reference sequence). The CDR3 DNA follows: TGTGCCACCAGCAGATCTCGACTAGCGACCACAGATACGCAGTATTTT. Residues: CATSRSRLATTDTQYF.

The chain carries TRBV25-1 and TRBJ1-2; D remains unclear. Trimming removed 7 bases from V and 8 bases from J, with 17 bases in between. CDR1 and CDR2 from the germline V gene are MGHDK and SYGVNS. CDR3 size: 13 residues. The CDR3 DNA follows: TGTGCCAGCACCTCCCCCAGCGGACCCGGCTACACCTTC. It yields the protein CASTSPSGPGYTF.

V gene TRBV2 combines with J gene TRBJ1-1, with D possibly being TRBD1 (5 bases). Trimming shortened V by 4 bases and J by 0 bases, and 9 bases separated the two germline ends. Germline CDR1 SNHLY, CDR2 FYNNEI. This CDR3 has 14 residues. CDR3 nucleotide sequence: TGTGCCAGCAGTGCGCGGGGGATGAACACTGAAGCTTTCTTT. It translates to CASSARGMNTEAFF.

The chain combines TRBV7-9 with TRBJ1-5; no reliable D call. The germline gives CDR1 SEHNR, CDR2 FQNEAQ (reference sequence). This CDR3 contains 13 residues. Trimming shortened V by 5 bases and J by 3 bases, and 8 bases separated the two germline ends. CDR3 bases: TGTGCCAGCAGCAGAGACTTCAATCAGCCCCAGCATTTT. Translated, it gives CASSRDFNQPQHF.

The chain combines TRBV7-8 with TRBJ1-1, with 8 bases lining up with TRBD1. The CDR3 has 15 amino acids. With V trimmed by 1 base and J by 5 bases, 6 bases remained unmatched. CDR1 and CDR2 (germline): SGHVS, FQNEAQ. The CDR3, as DNA: TGTGCCAGCAGCTTAGGTGGGACAGGAAGGACTGAAGCTTTCTTT. This sequence encodes CASSLGGTGRTEAFF.

This chain joins TRBV11-2 and TRBJ2-7; 11 bases match TRBD2. Per the germline V gene, CDR1 is SGHAT and CDR2 is FQNNGV. This CDR3 has 15 residues. V was clipped by 8 bases and J by 4 bases; unmatched bases: 10. In nucleotides, the CDR3 is TGTGCCAGCGGGGGGGAGGGACTAGCGGATTACGAGCAGTACTTC. Its translation is CASGGEGLADYEQYF.

The V call is TRBV7-9, the J call TRBJ1-6; 11 nucleotides line up with TRBD1. From germline, CDR1 is SEHNR and CDR2 FQNEAQ (reference sequence). Trimming cost V 8 bases and J 10 bases; bases outside gene matches: 7. The CDR3 is made up of 14 amino acids. Here the CDR3 DNA reads TGTGCCAGCCTAGGAGGGACAGGGGGATCACCCCTCCACTTT. Its translation is CASLGGTGGSPLHF. The complete variable domain, with remaining parts taken from reference TRBV7-9 and TRBJ1-6, reads DTGVSQNPRHKITKRGQNVTFRCDPISEHNRLYWYRQTLGQGPEFLTYFQNEAQLEKSRLLSDRFSAERPKGSFSTLEIQRTEQGDSAMYLCASLGGTGGSPLHFGNGTRLTVT.

The chain employs TRBV28 and TRBJ2-1; weak D call: TRBD1 (6 bases). The V end lost 7 bases, the J end lost 8 bases, and 12 bases lay between the germline ends. Germline assignment: CDR1 MDHEN and CDR2 SYDVKM. This CDR3 contains 12 residues. The CDR3 region has the DNA TGTGCCAGCAATGTTGGGGGCTATGAGCAGTTCTTC. The encoded protein is CASNVGGYEQFF.